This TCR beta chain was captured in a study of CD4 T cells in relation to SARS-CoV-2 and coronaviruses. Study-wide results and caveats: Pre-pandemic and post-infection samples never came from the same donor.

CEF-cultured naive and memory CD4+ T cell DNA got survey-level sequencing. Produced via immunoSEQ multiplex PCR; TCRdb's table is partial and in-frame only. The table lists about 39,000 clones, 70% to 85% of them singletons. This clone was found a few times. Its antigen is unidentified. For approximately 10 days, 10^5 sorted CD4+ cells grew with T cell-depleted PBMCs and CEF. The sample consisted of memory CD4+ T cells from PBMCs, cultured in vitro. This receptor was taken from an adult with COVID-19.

The CDR3 spells CASSRDRFTYEQYF. The CDR3 DNA is TGTGCCAGCAGCAGGGACAGGTTCACTTACGAGCAGTACTTC. The chain links TRBV5-5 to TRBJ2-7; 8 bases map to TRBD1. Germline CDR1 reads SGHKS; CDR2 reads YYEKEE (reference sequence). The V gene end was trimmed by 4 bases and the J gene end by 4 bases; junction bases not matched to a gene: 7. The CDR3 sequence is 14 residues long.